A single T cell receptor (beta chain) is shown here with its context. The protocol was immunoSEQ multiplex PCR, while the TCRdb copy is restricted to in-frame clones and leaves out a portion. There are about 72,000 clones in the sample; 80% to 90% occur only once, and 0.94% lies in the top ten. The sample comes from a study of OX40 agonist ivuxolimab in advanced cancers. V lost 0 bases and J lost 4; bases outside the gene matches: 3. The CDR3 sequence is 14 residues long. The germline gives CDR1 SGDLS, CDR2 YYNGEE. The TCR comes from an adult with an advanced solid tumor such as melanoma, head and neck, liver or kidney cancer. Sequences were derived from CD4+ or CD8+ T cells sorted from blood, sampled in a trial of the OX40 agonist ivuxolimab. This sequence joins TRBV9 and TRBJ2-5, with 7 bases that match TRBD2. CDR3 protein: CASSVAGGGETQYF. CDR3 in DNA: TGTGCCAGCAGCGTAGCGGGGGGAGGAGAGACCCAGTACTTC.